These 18 T cell receptor beta chains originate from one sample sequenced in a study of OX40 agonist ivuxolimab in advanced cancers. Generated by immunoSEQ multiplex PCR, the TCRdb table keeps only in-frame clones and is missing some. The data show about 78,000 clones, 92% seen once. The starting material was CD4+ or CD8+ T cells sorted from blood, obtained in a trial of the OX40 agonist ivuxolimab. These receptors all stem from an adult with an advanced solid tumor such as melanoma, head and neck, liver or kidney cancer.

CDR3 bases: TGTGCCAGCCCCCCGGGTCAGGTGACACCCCGTTCGCGGGAGAAGTACAATGAGCAGTTCTTC. It translates to CASPPGQVTPRSREKYNEQFF. The rearrangement joins TRBV21-1 to TRBJ2-1; TRBD2 is the table's D call and was not checked against the DNA. TRBV21-1 is tagged as a pseudogene. This CDR3 contains 21 residues.

V gene TRBV28 combines with J gene TRBJ2-1, with 11 bases matching TRBD1. V dropped 4 bases and J dropped 8; count of bases not matched to a gene: 4. Germline loops: CDR1 MDHEN, CDR2 SYDVKM. The CDR3 extends over 14 amino acids. DNA for the CDR3: TGTGCCAGCAGTTCCGGACAGGGGGCCCATGAGCAGTTCTTC. This gives the protein CASSSGQGAHEQFF.

This clone came up a few times. DNA of the CDR3: TGCGCCAGCAGCCAAGCCCCCGGGGTAGCTAATGAAAAACTGTTTTTT. Translated: CASSQAPGVANEKLFF. The chain links TRBV5-1 to TRBJ1-4, with D unclear. The length of the CDR3 is 16 residues. Germline CDR1 SGHRS, CDR2 YFSETQ. The V end was cut by 4 bases, the J end by 3 bases, with 16 bases between.

The chain couples TRBV5-1 to TRBJ2-2, with TRBD2 as a possible D gene (5 bases). Germline CDR1 is SGHRS and CDR2 is YFSETQ. Trimming shortened V by 6 bases and J by 6 bases, and 15 bases separated the two germline ends. CDR3 length equals 14 residues. CDR3 protein: CASNPGSQAGELFF. CDR3 nucleotides: TGCGCCAGCAACCCGGGGAGCCAGGCCGGGGAGCTGTTTTTT. Variable domain in full (rest from reference TRBV5-1 and TRBJ2-2): KAGVTQTPRYLIKTRGQQVTLSCSPISGHRSVSWYQQTPGQGLQFLFEYFSETQRNKGNFPGRFSGRQFSNSRSEMNVSTLELGDSALYLCASNPGSQAGELFFGEGSRLTVL.

The chain uses TRBV11-2 and TRBJ2-7, with a tentative D call TRBD2 (6 bases). The V gene lost 5 bases and the J gene lost 3 bases, with 11 bases spanning the gap. The CDR3 extends over 13 amino acids. Germline V gene sequence: CDR1 SGHAT, CDR2 FQNNGV. The CDR3 nucleotides read TGTGCCAGCAGCCTCGGGACTTACTACGAGCAGTACTTC. Its protein is CASSLGTYYEQYF. Full variable domain (missing parts from reference TRBV11-2 and TRBJ2-7): EAGVAQSPRYKIIEKRQSVAFWCNPISGHATLYWYQQILGQGPKLLIQFQNNGVVDDSQLPKDRFSAERLKGVDSTLKIQPAKLEDSAVYLCASSLGTYYEQYFGPGTRLTVT.

The chain carries TRBV7-9 and TRBJ1-5; D gene unclear. This CDR3 is built from 14 residues. CDR1 and CDR2 from the germline V gene are SEHNR and FQNEAQ (reference sequence). The V gene lost 2 bases and the J gene lost 4 bases, with 9 bases spanning the gap. The CDR3 spells CASSLRQGNQPQHF. The CDR3 DNA reads as TGTGCCAGCAGCTTAAGGCAAGGAAATCAGCCCCAGCATTTT.

CDR3: CASGGPGDSNQPQHF. DNA of the CDR3: TGTGCCAGCGGGGGCCCGGGGGATAGCAATCAGCCCCAGCATTTT. This chain joins TRBV2 and TRBJ1-5, with D maybe TRBD1 (6 bases). The germline CDR1 and CDR2 sequences are SNHLY and FYNNEI. This CDR3 contains 15 residues. V dropped 8 bases and J dropped 0 bases, with 14 bases sitting between them. The full variable domain, rest sourced from reference TRBV2 and TRBJ1-5, is EPEVTQTPSHQVTQMGQEVILRCVPISNHLYFYWYRQILGQKVEFLVSFYNNEISEKSEIFDDQFSVERPDGSNFTLKIRSTKLEDSAMYFCASGGPGDSNQPQHFGDGTRLSIL.

The chain joins TRBV28 to TRBJ2-7; 11 bases are shared with TRBD1. The CDR3 totals 15 residues. V lost 1 base and J lost 4; bases outside the gene matches: 3. Germline V gene data show CDR1 as MDHEN and CDR2 as SYDVKM. CDR3 sequence (DNA): TGTGCCAGCAGTTTATACGGGACAGGGGGGTACGAGCAGTACTTC. Translating it yields CASSLYGTGGYEQYF.

The rearrangement joins TRBV29-1 to TRBJ2-1, with D possibly matching TRBD1 (5 bases). The germline V and J ends were trimmed by 6 bases and 3 bases, with 9 bases remaining between them. Germline V gene lookup returns CDR1 SQVTM and CDR2 ANQGSEA. The length of the CDR3 is 12 residues. CDR3 amino acids: CSVRAGYNEQFF. CDR3 nucleotide sequence: TGCAGCGTCAGGGCCGGCTACAATGAGCAGTTCTTC.

V and J are TRBV4-1 and TRBJ1-4; no clear D. This CDR3 has 15 residues. The germline CDR1 and CDR2 sequences are MGHRA and YSYEKL. Between the trimmed V and J ends, which lost 1 base and 6 bases, there was a span of 12 bases. This chain's CDR3 is CASSQGLGRHEKLFF. Here the CDR3 DNA reads TGCGCCAGCAGCCAAGGGTTGGGGAGGCATGAAAAACTGTTTTTT.

This chain uses TRBV29-1 with TRBJ1-2; no clear D. CDR1 is SQVTM, CDR2 ANQGSEA, per germline. The length of the CDR3 is 13 residues. Trimming cost V 4 bases and J 0 bases, with 9 bases left between them. In DNA, the CDR3 is TGCAGCGTTGGCCTGGGGACTAACTATGGCTACACCTTC. Translation gives CSVGLGTNYGYTF. The full variable domain, completed using reference TRBV29-1 and TRBJ1-2, is SAVISQKPSRDICQRGTSLTIQCQVDSQVTMMFWYRQQPGQSLTLIATANQGSEATYESGFVIDKFPISRPNLTFSTLTVSNMSPEDSSIYLCSVGLGTNYGYTFGSGTRLTVV.

The gene calls are TRBV5-1 and TRBJ2-5; D not resolved. The CDR3 has 12 amino acids. V lost 1 base to trimming and J lost 3 bases, with 4 bases between them. Germline V gives CDR1 SGHRS, CDR2 YFSETQ. CDR3 loop: CASSLNEETQYF. Here the CDR3 DNA reads TGCGCCAGCAGCTTGAATGAAGAGACCCAGTACTTC. Full variable domain (missing parts from reference TRBV5-1 and TRBJ2-5): KAGVTQTPRYLIKTRGQQVTLSCSPISGHRSVSWYQQTPGQGLQFLFEYFSETQRNKGNFPGRFSGRQFSNSRSEMNVSTLELGDSALYLCASSLNEETQYFGPGTRLLVL.

This chain's CDR3 is CASSGQGRDQPQHF. As DNA, the CDR3 is TGTGCCAGCTCAGGACAGGGAAGGGATCAGCCCCAGCATTTT. This sequence joins TRBV18 and TRBJ1-5; TRBD1 agrees at 8 bases. J lost 5 bases, V lost 5 bases, and 5 bases had no gene match. The CDR3 totals 14 residues. The germline V gene has CDR1 KGHSH and CDR2 LQKENI.

The gene calls are TRBV4-1 and TRBJ1-2; 11 bases map to TRBD1. CDR1 MGHRA and CDR2 YSYEKL come from the germline V gene. With V trimmed by 0 bases and J by 1 base, 1 base remained unmatched. CDR3 length: 16 amino acids. The CDR3 DNA is TGCGCCAGCAGCCAAGAGGGACAGGGGGATAACTATGGCTACACCTTC. Translation: CASSQEGQGDNYGYTF.

The chain is built from TRBV2 and TRBJ1-2; D perhaps matches TRBD1 (5 bases). Trimming took off 7 bases at V and 8 bases at J, with 17 bases between the two ends. The length of the CDR3 is 13 residues. Germline V gene sequence: CDR1 SNHLY, CDR2 FYNNEI. The CDR3 spells CASIPGPIVGYTF. The CDR3 DNA reads as TGTGCCAGCATCCCGGGACCAATTGTGGGCTACACCTTC.

V usage is TRBV19 and J usage is TRBJ1-2, with unresolved D. Germline loops: CDR1 LNHDA, CDR2 SQIVND (reference sequence). CDR3 length: 15 residues. V lost 0 bases, J lost 8 bases, and 16 bases lay in between. CDR3 nucleotides: TGTGCCAGTAGTATAGATCAAAGGACCCACCGGGGCTACACCTTC. This translates into CASSIDQRTHRGYTF. Full variable domain (missing parts from reference TRBV19 and TRBJ1-2): DGGITQSPKYLFRKEGQNVTLSCEQNLNHDAMYWYRQDPGQGLRLIYYSQIVNDFQKGDIAEGYSVSREKKESFPLTVTSAQKNPTAFYLCASSIDQRTHRGYTFGSGTRLTVV.

The chain recombines TRBV5-4 with TRBJ2-6; the match to TRBD1 covers 7 bases. The germline V gene encodes CDR1 SGHNT and CDR2 YYREEE (reference sequence). CDR3 length: 18 residues. Trimming took 4 bases from V and 0 from J; bases not matched to a gene: 10. CDR3 in DNA: TGTGCCAGCAGCGTTCGACAGGGATCCCGCTCTGGGGCCAACGTCCTGACTTTC. Encoded protein: CASSVRQGSRSGANVLTF.

This clone has a single count. This rearrangement joins TRBV11-2 to TRBJ1-1; D is unresolved. With 3 bases removed from V and 5 bases from J, the gap between germline ends came to 16 bases. The germline V gene encodes CDR1 SGHAT and CDR2 FQNNGV. The CDR3 is 15 amino acids. CDR3 amino acids: CASSLSSGRRTEAFF. DNA of the CDR3: TGTGCCAGCAGCTTGTCTTCGGGCCGGAGGACTGAAGCTTTCTTT. Combining the CDR3 with reference TRBV11-2 and TRBJ1-1 gives the whole variable domain EAGVAQSPRYKIIEKRQSVAFWCNPISGHATLYWYQQILGQGPKLLIQFQNNGVVDDSQLPKDRFSAERLKGVDSTLKIQPAKLEDSAVYLCASSLSSGRRTEAFFGQGTRLTVV.